The T cell receptor (beta chain) under discussion was sequenced for a study of CD8+ T cells in alopecia areata. Study details: The duration of tofacitinib was 6 to 18 months, with 6 months off drug afterward. Study results and limitations: Although TCR sharing was seen in mice, sharing across patients was less clear, possibly for HLA-related reasons.

Comments on this clone: Its antigen is as yet unknown.

With 7 bases removed from V and 7 bases from J, the gap between germline ends came to 20 bases. The CDR3 loop spans 16 amino acids. Germline V lookup: CDR1 SGHVS, CDR2 FQNEAQ. Treatment of the sample: oral pan-JAK inhibitor, 5-10 mg twice daily. Extraction of RNA preceded its reverse transcription into cDNA, which served as the sequencing template. The method was immunoSEQ multiplex PCR; TCRdb's version includes in-frame clones alone and lacks a portion of them. The table has 110,000 to 150,000 clones, about 51% seen once. V usage is TRBV7-8 and J usage is TRBJ1-6; D might be TRBD1 (5 bases). The TCR was taken from a human donor with alopecia areata. The sample consisted of CD8+ T cells sorted from blood, taken at week 4, from a patient treated with tofacitinib. The CDR3, as DNA: TGTGCCAGCACCATTCTTACAGGCAGCGAAAATTCACCCCTCCACTTT. Residues: CASTILTGSENSPLHF. Together with reference TRBV7-8 and TRBJ1-6, the CDR3 gives the full variable domain: GAGVSQSPRYKVAKRGQDVALRCDPISGHVSLFWYQQALGQGPEFLTYFQNEAQLDKSGLPSDRFFAERPEGSVSTLKIQRTQQEDSAVYLCASTILTGSENSPLHFGNGTRLTVT.